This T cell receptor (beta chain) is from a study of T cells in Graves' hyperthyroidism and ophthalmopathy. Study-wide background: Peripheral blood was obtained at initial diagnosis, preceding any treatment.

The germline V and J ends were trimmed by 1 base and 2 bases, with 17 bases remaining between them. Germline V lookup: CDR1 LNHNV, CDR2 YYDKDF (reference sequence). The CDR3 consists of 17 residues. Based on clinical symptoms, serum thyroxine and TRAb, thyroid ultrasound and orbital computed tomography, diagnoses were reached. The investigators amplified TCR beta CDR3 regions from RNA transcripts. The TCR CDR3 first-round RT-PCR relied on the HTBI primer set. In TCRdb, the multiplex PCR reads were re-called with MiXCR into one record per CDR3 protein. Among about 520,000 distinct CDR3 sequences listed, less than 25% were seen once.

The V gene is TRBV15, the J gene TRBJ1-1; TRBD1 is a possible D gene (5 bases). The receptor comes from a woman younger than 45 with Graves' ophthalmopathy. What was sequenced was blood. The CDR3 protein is CATSRVRGNLFNTEAFF. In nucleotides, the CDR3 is TGTGCCACCAGCAGAGTACGGGGCAACCTTTTCAACACTGAAGCTTTCTTT.